This TCR beta chain comes out of a study of T cell responses to AZD1222 COVID-19 vaccine. General study results and limits: Spike-specific TCR breadth and depth rose after two AZD1222 doses.

As regards this clone: Its cognate antigen is unknown.

The ends were cut back, 6 bases at V and 10 bases at J, with 12 bases in the middle. Germline V CDR1 and CDR2: SQVTM, ANQGSEA. This CDR3 is built from 11 residues. Clones were read by immunoSEQ multiplex PCR, and TCRdb kept only the in-frame ones, dropping some. The table records tens of thousands of clones, approximately 88% of them present only once. The source is an adult who received the AZD1222 COVID-19 vaccine. This chain links TRBV29-1 with TRBJ1-4, with D unclear. Source: peripheral blood, taken 28 days after the second AZD1222 dose. The CDR3 DNA reads TGCAGCGTCCGGGTCGCCGGAAAACTGTTTTTT. Protein: CSVRVAGKLFF.